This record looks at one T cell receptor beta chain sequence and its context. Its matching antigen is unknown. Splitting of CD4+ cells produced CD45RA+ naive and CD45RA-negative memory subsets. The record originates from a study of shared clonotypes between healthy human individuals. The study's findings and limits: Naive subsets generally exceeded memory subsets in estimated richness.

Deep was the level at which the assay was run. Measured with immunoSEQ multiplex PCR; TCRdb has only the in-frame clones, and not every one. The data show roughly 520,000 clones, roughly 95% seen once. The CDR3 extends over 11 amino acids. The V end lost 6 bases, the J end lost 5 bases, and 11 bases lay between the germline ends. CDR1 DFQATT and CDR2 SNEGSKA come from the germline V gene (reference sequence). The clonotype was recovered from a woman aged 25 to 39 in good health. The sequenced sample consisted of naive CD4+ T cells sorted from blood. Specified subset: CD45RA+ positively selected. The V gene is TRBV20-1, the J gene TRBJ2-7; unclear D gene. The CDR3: CSASLNDEQYF. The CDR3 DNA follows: TGCAGTGCCAGTTTAAACGACGAGCAGTACTTC.